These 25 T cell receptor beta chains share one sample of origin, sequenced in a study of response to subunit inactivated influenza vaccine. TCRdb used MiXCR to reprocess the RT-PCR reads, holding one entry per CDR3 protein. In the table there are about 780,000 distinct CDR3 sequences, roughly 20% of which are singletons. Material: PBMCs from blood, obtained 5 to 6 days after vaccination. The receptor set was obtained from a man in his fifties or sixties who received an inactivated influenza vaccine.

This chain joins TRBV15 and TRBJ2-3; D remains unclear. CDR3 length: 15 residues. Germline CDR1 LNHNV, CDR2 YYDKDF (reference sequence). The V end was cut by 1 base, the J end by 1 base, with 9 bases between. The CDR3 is CATSRGGLGTDTQYF. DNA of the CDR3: TGTGCCACCAGCAGAGGCGGCCTTGGCACAGATACGCAGTATTTT.

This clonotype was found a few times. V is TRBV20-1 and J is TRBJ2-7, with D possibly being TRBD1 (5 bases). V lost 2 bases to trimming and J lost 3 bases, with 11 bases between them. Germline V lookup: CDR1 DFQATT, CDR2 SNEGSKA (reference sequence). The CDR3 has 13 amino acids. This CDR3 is CSARSLTDYEQYF. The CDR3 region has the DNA TGCAGTGCTAGATCCCTGACAGACTACGAGCAGTACTTC.

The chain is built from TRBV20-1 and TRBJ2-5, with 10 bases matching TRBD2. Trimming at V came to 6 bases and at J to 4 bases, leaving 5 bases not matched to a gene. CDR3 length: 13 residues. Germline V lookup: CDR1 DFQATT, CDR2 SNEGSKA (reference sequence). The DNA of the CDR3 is TGCAGTGCCGCACTAGCGGGGATAGAGACCCAGTACTTC. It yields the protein CSAALAGIETQYF.

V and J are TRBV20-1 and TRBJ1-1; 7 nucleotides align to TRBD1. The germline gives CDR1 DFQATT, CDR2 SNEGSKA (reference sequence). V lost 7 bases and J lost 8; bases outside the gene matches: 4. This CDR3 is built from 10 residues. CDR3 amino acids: CSGQGDEAFF. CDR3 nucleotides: TGCAGTGGACAGGGCGACGAAGCTTTCTTT.

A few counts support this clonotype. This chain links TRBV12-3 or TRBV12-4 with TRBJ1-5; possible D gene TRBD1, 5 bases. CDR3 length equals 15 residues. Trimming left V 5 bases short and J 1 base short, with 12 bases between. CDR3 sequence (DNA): TGTGCCAGCAGTCGGATAGGGGCGAGCAATCAGCCCCAGCATTTT. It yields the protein CASSRIGASNQPQHF.

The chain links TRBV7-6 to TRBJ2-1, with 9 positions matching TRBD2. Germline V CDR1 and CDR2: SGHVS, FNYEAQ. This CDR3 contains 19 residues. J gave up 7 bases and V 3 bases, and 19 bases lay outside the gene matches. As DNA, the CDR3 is TGTGCCAGCAGCTTTTCGAGGGGACTAGCCAAGAGGGTGGGGAATGAGCAGTTCTTC. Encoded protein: CASSFSRGLAKRVGNEQFF. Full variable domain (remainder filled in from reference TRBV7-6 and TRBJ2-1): GAGVSQSPRYKVTKRGQDVALRCDPISGHVSLYWYRQALGQGPEFLTYFNYEAQQDKSGLPNDRFSAERPEGSISTLTIQRTEQRDSAMYRCASSFSRGLAKRVGNEQFFGPGTRLTVL.

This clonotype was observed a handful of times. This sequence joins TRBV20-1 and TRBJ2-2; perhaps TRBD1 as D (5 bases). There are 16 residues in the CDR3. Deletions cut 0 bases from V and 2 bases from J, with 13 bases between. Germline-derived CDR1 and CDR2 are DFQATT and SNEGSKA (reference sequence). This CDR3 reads CSARDPLRTNTGELFF. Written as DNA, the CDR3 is TGCAGTGCTAGAGATCCGTTACGGACAAACACCGGGGAGCTGTTTTTT.

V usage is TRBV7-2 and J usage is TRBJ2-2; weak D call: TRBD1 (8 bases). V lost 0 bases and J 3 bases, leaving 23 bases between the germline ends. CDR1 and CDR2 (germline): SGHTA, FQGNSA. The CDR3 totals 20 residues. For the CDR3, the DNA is TGTGCCAGCAGCTTAGCGCCTTGGCAGGGGGCTAGCGGTCACACCGGGGAGCTGTTTTTT. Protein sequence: CASSLAPWQGASGHTGELFF.

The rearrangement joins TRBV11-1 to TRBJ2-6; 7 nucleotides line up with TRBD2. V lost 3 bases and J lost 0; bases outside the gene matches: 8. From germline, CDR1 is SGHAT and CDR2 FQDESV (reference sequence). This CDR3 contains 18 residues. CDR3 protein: CASSFPGRGNSGANVLTF. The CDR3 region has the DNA TGTGCCAGCAGCTTTCCGGGGCGGGGGAACTCTGGGGCCAACGTCCTGACTTTC.

The CDR3 loop is CATSRDHQETQYF. CDR3 DNA: TGTGCCACCAGCAGAGACCACCAAGAGACCCAGTACTTC. The chain couples TRBV15 to TRBJ2-5; D not certain. The CDR3 has 13 amino acids. The germline V gene encodes CDR1 LNHNV and CDR2 YYDKDF (reference sequence). The V gene lost 0 bases and the J gene lost 0 bases, with 2 bases spanning the gap.

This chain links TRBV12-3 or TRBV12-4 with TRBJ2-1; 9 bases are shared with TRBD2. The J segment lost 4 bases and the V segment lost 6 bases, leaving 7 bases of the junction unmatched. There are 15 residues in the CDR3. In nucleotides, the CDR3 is TGTGCCAGCAGGGGGACAGCGGGGGGTTACAATGAGCAGTTCTTC. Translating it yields CASRGTAGGYNEQFF.

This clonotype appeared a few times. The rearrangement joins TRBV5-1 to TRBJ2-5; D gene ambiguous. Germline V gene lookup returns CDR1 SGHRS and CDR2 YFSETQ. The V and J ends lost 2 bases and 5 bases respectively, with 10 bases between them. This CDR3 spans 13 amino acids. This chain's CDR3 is CASSLNHEETQYF. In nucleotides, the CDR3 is TGCGCCAGCAGCTTAAACCATGAGGAGACCCAGTACTTC. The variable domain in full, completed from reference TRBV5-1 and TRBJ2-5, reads KAGVTQTPRYLIKTRGQQVTLSCSPISGHRSVSWYQQTPGQGLQFLFEYFSETQRNKGNFPGRFSGRQFSNSRSEMNVSTLELGDSALYLCASSLNHEETQYFGPGTRLLVL.

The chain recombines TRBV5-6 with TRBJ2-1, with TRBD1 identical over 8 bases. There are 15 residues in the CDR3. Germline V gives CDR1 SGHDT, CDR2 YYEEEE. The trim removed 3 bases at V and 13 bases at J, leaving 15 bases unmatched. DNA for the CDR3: TGTGCCAGCAGCTGGACCCGCCAGGGGGCGTTGGTACAGTTCTTC. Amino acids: CASSWTRQGALVQFF. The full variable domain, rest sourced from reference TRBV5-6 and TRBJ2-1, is DAGVTQSPTHLIKTRGQQVTLRCSPKSGHDTVSWYQQALGQGPQFIFQYYEEEERQRGNFPDRFSGHQFPNYSSELNVNALLLGDSALYLCASSWTRQGALVQFFGPGTRLTVL.

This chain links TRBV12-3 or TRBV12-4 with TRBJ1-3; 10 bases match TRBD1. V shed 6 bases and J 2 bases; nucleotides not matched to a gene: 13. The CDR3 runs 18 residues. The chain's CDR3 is CASRDTIRDRGTGNTIYF. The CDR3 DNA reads TGTGCCAGCAGAGACACAATCCGGGACAGGGGAACTGGAAACACCATATATTTT.

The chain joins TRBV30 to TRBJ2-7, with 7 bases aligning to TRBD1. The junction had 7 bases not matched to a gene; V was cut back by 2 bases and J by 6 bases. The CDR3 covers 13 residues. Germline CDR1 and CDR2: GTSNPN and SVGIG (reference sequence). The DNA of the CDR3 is TGTGCCTGGAGTCCGGGACAGACCACCGAGCAGTACTTC. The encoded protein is CAWSPGQTTEQYF. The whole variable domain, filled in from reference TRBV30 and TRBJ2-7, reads SQTIHQWPATLVQPVGSPLSLECTVEGTSNPNLYWYRQAAGRGLQLLFYSVGIGQISSEVPQNLSASRPQDRQFILSSKKLLLSDSGFYLCAWSPGQTTEQYFGPGTRLTVT.

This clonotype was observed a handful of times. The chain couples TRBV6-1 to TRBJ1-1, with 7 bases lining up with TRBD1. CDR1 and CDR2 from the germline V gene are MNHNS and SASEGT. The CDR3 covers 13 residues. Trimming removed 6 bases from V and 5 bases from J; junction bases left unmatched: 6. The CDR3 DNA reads TGTGCCAGCAGAACAGGGGTCAAAACTGAAGCTTTCTTT. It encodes CASRTGVKTEAFF.

The CDR3 is CASSNPGQGAYEQYF. CDR3 sequence (DNA): TGTGCCAGCAGCAACCCGGGACAGGGGGCTTACGAGCAGTACTTC. The chain combines TRBV7-2 with TRBJ2-7, with 12 bases lining up with TRBD1. Germline assignment: CDR1 SGHTA and CDR2 FQGNSA. The CDR3 contains 15 residues. V lost 5 bases and J lost 4; bases outside the gene matches: 6.

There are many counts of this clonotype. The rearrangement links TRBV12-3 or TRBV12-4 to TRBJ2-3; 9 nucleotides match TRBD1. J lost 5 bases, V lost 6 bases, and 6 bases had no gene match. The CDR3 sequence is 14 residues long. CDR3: CASSLTGGKDTQYF. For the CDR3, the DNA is TGTGCCAGCAGCCTGACAGGGGGGAAAGATACGCAGTATTTT.

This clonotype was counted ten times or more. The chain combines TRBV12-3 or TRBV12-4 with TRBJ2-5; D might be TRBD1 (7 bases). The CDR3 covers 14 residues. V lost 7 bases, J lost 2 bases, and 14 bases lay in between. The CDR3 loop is CASTRGDKQETQYF. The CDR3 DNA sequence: TGTGCCAGCACCAGGGGGGACAAACAAGAGACCCAGTACTTC.

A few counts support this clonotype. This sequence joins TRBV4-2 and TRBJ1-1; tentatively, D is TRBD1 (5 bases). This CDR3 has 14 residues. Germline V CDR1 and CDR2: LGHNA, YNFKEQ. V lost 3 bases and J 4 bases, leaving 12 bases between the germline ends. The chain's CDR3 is CASSQLGVGTEAFF. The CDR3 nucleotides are TGTGCCAGCAGCCAGTTAGGGGTCGGCACTGAAGCTTTCTTT.

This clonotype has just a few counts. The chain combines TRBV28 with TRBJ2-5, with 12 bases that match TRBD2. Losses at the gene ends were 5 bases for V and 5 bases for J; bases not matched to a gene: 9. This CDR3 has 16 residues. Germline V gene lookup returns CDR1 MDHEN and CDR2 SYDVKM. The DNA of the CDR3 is TGTGCCAGCAGTGATTGGACTAGCGGGGATCGGGAGACCCAGTACTTC. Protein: CASSDWTSGDRETQYF.

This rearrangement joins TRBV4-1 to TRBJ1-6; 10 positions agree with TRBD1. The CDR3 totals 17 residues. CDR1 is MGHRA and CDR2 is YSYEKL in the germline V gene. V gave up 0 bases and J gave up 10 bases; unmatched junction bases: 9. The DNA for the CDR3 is TGCGCCAGCAGCCAAGACATCTCCGGGACAGGGGTCTCACCCCTCCACTTT. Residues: CASSQDISGTGVSPLHF.

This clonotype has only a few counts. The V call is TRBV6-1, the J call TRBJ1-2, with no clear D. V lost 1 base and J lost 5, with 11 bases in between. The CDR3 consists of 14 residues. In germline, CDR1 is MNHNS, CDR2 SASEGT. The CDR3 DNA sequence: TGTGCCAGCAGTGAAGGAGGAGGTCCATATGGCTACACCTTC. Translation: CASSEGGGPYGYTF.

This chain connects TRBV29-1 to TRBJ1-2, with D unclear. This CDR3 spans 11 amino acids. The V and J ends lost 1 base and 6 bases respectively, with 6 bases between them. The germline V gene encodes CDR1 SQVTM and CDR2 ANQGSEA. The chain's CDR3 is CSVEGTNGYTF. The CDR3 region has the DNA TGCAGCGTTGAAGGTACCAATGGCTACACCTTC.

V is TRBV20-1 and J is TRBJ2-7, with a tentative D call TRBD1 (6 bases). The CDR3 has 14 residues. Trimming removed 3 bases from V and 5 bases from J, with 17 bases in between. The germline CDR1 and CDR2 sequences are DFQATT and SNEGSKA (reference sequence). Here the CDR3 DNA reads TGCAGTGCTAGGGATCTAGGGGGACGAGACGAGCAGTACTTC. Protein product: CSARDLGGRDEQYF.